These 6 T cell receptor beta chains share one sample of origin, sequenced in a study of cytomegalovirus exposure and HLA in healthy donors. In the PCR, 60 Vbeta and 13 Jbeta primers were used. The table came from immunoSEQ multiplex PCR; TCRdb's copy has only in-frame clones and leaves some out. The sample carries about 83,000 clones, approximately 75% recorded once. Input material: PBMCs. The receptors derive from a man aged 55-75 years in good health and CMV-seronegative.

There are a few counts of this clone. This chain joins TRBV5-6 and TRBJ1-1, with D perhaps matching TRBD1 (6 bases). Per the germline V gene, CDR1 is SGHDT and CDR2 is YYEEEE. Deletions cut 3 bases from V and 1 base from J, with 7 bases between. CDR3 size: 13 residues. The CDR3 sequence: CASSWTANTEAFF. The CDR3 nucleotides are TGTGCCAGCAGCTGGACAGCGAACACTGAAGCTTTCTTT.

The rearrangement uses TRBV5-1 and TRBJ2-1, with TRBD2 matching 15 bases. Trimming took 9 bases from V and 8 from J; bases not matched to a gene: 15. Germline CDR1 reads SGHRS; CDR2 reads YFSETQ. The CDR3 totals 17 residues. The CDR3 region is CATFDPGLAGGPHEQFF. The CDR3 DNA follows: TGCGCCACCTTCGACCCTGGACTAGCGGGGGGGCCGCATGAGCAGTTCTTC.

This chain uses TRBV2 with TRBJ1-1; no clear D. Germline loops: CDR1 SNHLY, CDR2 FYNNEI. The CDR3 is 15 residues long. Trimming removed 6 bases from V and 1 base from J, with 15 bases in between. The CDR3 spells CASSLNPAGNTEAFF. In nucleotides, the CDR3 is TGTGCCAGCAGCCTCAATCCAGCGGGGAACACTGAAGCTTTCTTT.

The gene calls are TRBV7-9 and TRBJ2-1; TRBD1 aligns across 9 bases. Germline V gene data show CDR1 as SEHNR and CDR2 as FQNEAQ (reference sequence). CDR3 length: 15 amino acids. V lost 4 bases, J lost 7 bases, and 8 bases stayed unmatched. The CDR3 coding sequence is TGTGCCAGCAGCTCGGTAGGGACAGGGTCGAATGAGCAGTTCTTC. Its translation is CASSSVGTGSNEQFF. Together with reference TRBV7-9 and TRBJ2-1, the CDR3 gives the full variable domain: DTGVSQNPRHKITKRGQNVTFRCDPISEHNRLYWYRQTLGQGPEFLTYFQNEAQLEKSRLLSDRFSAERPKGSFSTLEIQRTEQGDSAMYLCASSSVGTGSNEQFFGPGTRLTVL.

V and J are TRBV7-2 and TRBJ2-5; 7 nucleotides align to TRBD1. J was trimmed by 5 bases and V by 5 bases; bases with no gene match: 17. Per germline, CDR1 SGHTA and CDR2 FQGNSA. The CDR3 consists of 17 residues. This CDR3 reads CASSPIQSTGVTETQYF. The CDR3 DNA reads TGTGCCAGCAGCCCGATTCAGAGTACAGGGGTCACGGAGACCCAGTACTTC.

This chain links TRBV5-6 with TRBJ1-1, with D perhaps matching TRBD1 (5 bases). Germline V gives CDR1 SGHDT, CDR2 YYEEEE. V lost 4 bases and J lost 0, with 7 bases in between. The CDR3 length is 13 residues. Written as DNA, the CDR3 is TGTGCCAGCAGCCTGACAGTGAACACTGAAGCTTTCTTT. This codes for CASSLTVNTEAFF.